This entry is about one TCR beta chain. The entry originates in a study of lymphopenia after photon versus proton radiotherapy. The CDR3 has 19 residues. V gave up 6 bases and J gave up 3 bases, with 28 bases separating them. Germline CDR1 is MNHEY and CDR2 is SMNVEV (reference sequence). Only in-frame clones appear in the TCRdb table, and some are missing; sequencing was by immunoSEQ multiplex PCR. The repertoire holds more than 15,000 clones, over 80% seen once, with about 6.5% in the top ten. This sample comprised peripheral blood, obtained from a patient treated with photon-based radiotherapy. This TCR was sampled from a man in his 60s with pancreatic cancer. The chain uses TRBV27 and TRBJ2-3; a weak D match, TRBD2 (6 bases). The CDR3 is CASSSNTIYMGLETDTQYF. In DNA, the CDR3 is TGTGCCAGCAGCTCTAACACAATTTACATGGGACTCGAAACAGATACGCAGTATTTT.